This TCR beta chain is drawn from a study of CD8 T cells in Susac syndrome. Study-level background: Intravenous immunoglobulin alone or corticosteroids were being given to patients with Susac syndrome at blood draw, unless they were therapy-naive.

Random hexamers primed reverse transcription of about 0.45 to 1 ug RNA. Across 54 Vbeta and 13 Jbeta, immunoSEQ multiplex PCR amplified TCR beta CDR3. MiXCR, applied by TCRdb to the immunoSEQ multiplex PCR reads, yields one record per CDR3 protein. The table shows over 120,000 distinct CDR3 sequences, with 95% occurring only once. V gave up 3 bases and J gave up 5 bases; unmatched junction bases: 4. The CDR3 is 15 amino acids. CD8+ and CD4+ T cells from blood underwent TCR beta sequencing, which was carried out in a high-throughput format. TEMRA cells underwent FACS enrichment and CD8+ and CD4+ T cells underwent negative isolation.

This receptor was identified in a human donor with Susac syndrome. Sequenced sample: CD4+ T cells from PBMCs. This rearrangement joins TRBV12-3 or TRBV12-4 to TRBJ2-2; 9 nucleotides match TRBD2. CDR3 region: CASSLSSGGTGELFF. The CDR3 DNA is TGTGCCAGCAGTTTGAGTAGCGGGGGAACCGGGGAGCTGTTTTTT.